This T cell receptor beta chain was identified in a study of CD4 and CD8 cells across lung adenocarcinoma regions. The CDR3 loop spans 16 amino acids. Germline V CDR1 and CDR2: MNHEY, SVGAGI. Samples came from patients with localized non-small cell lung adenocarcinoma. Details on this clonotype: At one boundary the junction diverges from the germline segment, which might be a read error.

Each CDR3 protein is one row after TCRdb ran MiXCR on the PCR reads. The sample consists of some 16,000 distinct CDR3 sequences, over 50% of them appearing once. The receptor comes from a female donor with lung adenocarcinoma. The CD4 and CD8 labels of this study may be unreliable. Input material: CD8+ T cells from the center of a lung tumor. The rearrangement joins TRBV6-5 to TRBJ2-4; D may match TRBD1 or TRBD2 (6 bases each). CDR3 loop: CASSFRGLRGNNIQYF. The DNA of the CDR3 is TGTGCGAGCAGTTTCAGGGGCTTGCGGGGTAACAATATTCAGTACTTC.